Listed below are T cell receptor beta chains from one sample, sequenced in a study of T cells after yellow fever vaccination. TCRdb reprocessed the 5' RACE reads via MiXCR and lists one record per CDR3 protein. The sample carries roughly 310,000 distinct CDR3 sequences, about 8.7% recorded once. The sequenced sample was PBMCs, obtained on the day of the first yellow fever vaccination. The receptors shown here come from a man aged 18 to 30 who received the YFV17D yellow fever vaccine. The CDR3 runs from the conserved cysteine through the conserved F or W. Fields, in order: CDR3 protein, CDR3 DNA, D gene, clone size, V gene, J gene. D genes are given only for firm matches. Clone size appears in some rows only: once, few, many, or a class for an expanded clone.

cdr3_aa: CASSPRGGQPQHF
cdr3_nt: TGTGCCAGCAGTCCCAGGGGAGGTCAGCCCCAGCATTTT
d_call: -
clone_size: many
v_call: TRBV12-3/TRBV12-4
j_call: TRBJ1-5

cdr3_aa: CASQVQHNGELFF
cdr3_nt: TGCGCCAGTCAGGTCCAACACAACGGGGAGCTGTTTTTT
d_call: -
clone_size: -
v_call: TRBV5-1
j_call: TRBJ2-2

cdr3_aa: CASSLQLAGAYNEQFF
cdr3_nt: TGTGCCAGCAGCCTCCAGCTAGCGGGGGCCTACAATGAGCAGTTCTTC
d_call: TRBD2
clone_size: -
v_call: TRBV4-2
j_call: TRBJ2-1

cdr3_aa: CASSLAGGSSETQYF
cdr3_nt: TGTGCCAGCAGCCTAGCGGGGGGTTCGAGCGAGACCCAGTACTTC
d_call: TRBD2
clone_size: many
v_call: TRBV11-3
j_call: TRBJ2-5

cdr3_aa: CASSDGRGDRRYEQYF
cdr3_nt: TGTGCCAGCAGTGACGGAAGGGGAGACAGGCGATACGAGCAGTACTTC
d_call: -
clone_size: -
v_call: TRBV2
j_call: TRBJ2-7

cdr3_aa: CASSYSRINRGINYGYTF
cdr3_nt: TGTGCCAGCAGTTACTCAAGAATCAACAGGGGGATCAACTATGGCTACACCTTC
d_call: TRBD1
clone_size: few
v_call: TRBV6-5
j_call: TRBJ1-2

cdr3_aa: CASSLSGRDSPLHF
cdr3_nt: TGTGCCAGCAGCTTATCCGGACGGGATTCACCCCTCCACTTT
d_call: -
clone_size: -
v_call: TRBV13
j_call: TRBJ1-6

cdr3_aa: CASSPRDTEETQYF
cdr3_nt: TGTGCCAGCAGCCCCCGGGACACCGAAGAGACCCAGTACTTC
d_call: -
clone_size: few
v_call: TRBV13
j_call: TRBJ2-5

cdr3_aa: CASSYSREGQLSGANVLTF
cdr3_nt: TGTGCCAGCAGTTACTCAAGGGAAGGACAGCTCTCTGGGGCCAACGTCCTGACTTTC
d_call: -
clone_size: few
v_call: TRBV6-2/TRBV6-3
j_call: TRBJ2-6

cdr3_aa: CSARSQGTSYGYTF
cdr3_nt: TGCAGTGCTAGATCCCAGGGGACCTCCTATGGCTACACCTTC
d_call: -
clone_size: -
v_call: TRBV20-1
j_call: TRBJ1-2

cdr3_aa: CSARRGSGNTIYF
cdr3_nt: TGCAGTGCTAGACGGGGCTCTGGAAACACCATATATTTT
d_call: -
clone_size: many
v_call: TRBV20-1
j_call: TRBJ1-3

cdr3_aa: CASRVAGGPEQYF
cdr3_nt: TGTGCCAGCAGAGTAGCGGGGGGGCCCGAGCAGTACTTC
d_call: TRBD2
clone_size: few
v_call: TRBV12-3/TRBV12-4
j_call: TRBJ2-7

cdr3_aa: CSVVVRGSIQYF
cdr3_nt: TGCAGCGTTGTAGTCAGGGGGAGCATTCAGTACTTC
d_call: TRBD1
clone_size: -
v_call: TRBV29-1
j_call: TRBJ2-4

cdr3_aa: CASSAGLAGGPRSYNEQFF
cdr3_nt: TGTGCCAGCAGCGCGGGACTAGCGGGGGGACCTCGCTCCTACAATGAGCAGTTCTTC
d_call: TRBD2
clone_size: few
v_call: TRBV4-2
j_call: TRBJ2-1

cdr3_aa: CASSQSEEVGTDTQYF
cdr3_nt: TGCGCCAGCAGTCAATCGGAGGAAGTGGGCACAGATACGCAGTATTTT
d_call: -
clone_size: -
v_call: TRBV23-1
j_call: TRBJ2-3

cdr3_aa: CASSLDIPSGGVTDTQYF
cdr3_nt: TGCGCCAGCAGCTTGGACATCCCCAGCGGGGGGGTGACAGATACGCAGTATTTT
d_call: TRBD2
clone_size: -
v_call: TRBV5-1
j_call: TRBJ2-3

cdr3_aa: CASSQDNRDDEKLFF
cdr3_nt: TGCGCCAGCAGCCAAGATAACAGGGACGATGAAAAACTGTTTTTT
d_call: -
clone_size: few
v_call: TRBV4-3
j_call: TRBJ1-4

cdr3_aa: CASSLRDLWDEQYF
cdr3_nt: TGTGCCAGCTCACTTAGGGATTTGTGGGACGAGCAGTACTTC
d_call: -
clone_size: few
v_call: TRBV18
j_call: TRBJ2-7